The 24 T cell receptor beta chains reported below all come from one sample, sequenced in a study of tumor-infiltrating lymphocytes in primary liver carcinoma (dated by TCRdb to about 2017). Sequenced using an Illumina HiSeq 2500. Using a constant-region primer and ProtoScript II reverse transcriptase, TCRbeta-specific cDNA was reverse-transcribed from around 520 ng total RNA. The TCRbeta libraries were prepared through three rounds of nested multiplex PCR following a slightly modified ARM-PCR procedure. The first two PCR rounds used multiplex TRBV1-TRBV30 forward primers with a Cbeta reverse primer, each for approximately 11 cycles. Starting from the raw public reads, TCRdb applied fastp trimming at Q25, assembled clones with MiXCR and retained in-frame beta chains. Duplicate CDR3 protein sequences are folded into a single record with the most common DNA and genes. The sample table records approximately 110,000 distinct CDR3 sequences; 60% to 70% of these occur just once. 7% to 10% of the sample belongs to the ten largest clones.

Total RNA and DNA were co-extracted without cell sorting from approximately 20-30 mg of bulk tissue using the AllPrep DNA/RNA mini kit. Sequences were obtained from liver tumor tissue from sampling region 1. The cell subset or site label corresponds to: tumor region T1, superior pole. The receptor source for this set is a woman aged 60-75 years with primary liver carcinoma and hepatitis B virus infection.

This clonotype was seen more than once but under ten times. CDR3 residues: CASSYRDSSYEQYF. The CDR3 DNA is TGCGCCAGCAGCTACCGGGACAGCTCCTACGAGCAGTACTTC. The chain employs TRBV5-1 and TRBJ2-7; 7 bases are shared with TRBD1. Trimming cost V 3 bases and J 0 bases; bases outside gene matches: 3. Germline assignment: CDR1 SGHRS and CDR2 YFSETQ. CDR3 length equals 14 residues.

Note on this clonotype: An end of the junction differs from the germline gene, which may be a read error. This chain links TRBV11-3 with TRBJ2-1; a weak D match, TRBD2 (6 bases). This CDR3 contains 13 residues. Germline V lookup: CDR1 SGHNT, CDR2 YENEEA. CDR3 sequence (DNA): TGTACCAGCAGCTTAAGGGAGGTAGATGAGCAGTTCTTC. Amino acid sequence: CTSSLREVDEQFF.

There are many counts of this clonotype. In nucleotides, the CDR3 is TGCAGCGTAGCTACCGACAGACATAGCAATCAGCCCCAGCATTTT. It specifies CSVATDRHSNQPQHF. The genes are TRBV29-1 and TRBJ1-5, with a weak D call TRBD1 (5 bases). This CDR3 region has 15 residues. V was cut by 6 bases and J by 0 bases, with 15 bases left in between. In germline, CDR1 is SQVTM, CDR2 ANQGSEA.

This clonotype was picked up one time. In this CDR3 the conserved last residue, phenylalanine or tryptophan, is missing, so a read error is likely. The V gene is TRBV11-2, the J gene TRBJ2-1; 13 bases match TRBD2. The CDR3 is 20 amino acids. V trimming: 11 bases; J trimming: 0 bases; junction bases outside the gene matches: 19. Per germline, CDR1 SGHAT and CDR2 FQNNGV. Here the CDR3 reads CACNHQTSGRPESSYNEQFL. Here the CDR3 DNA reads TGTGCCTGCAATCACCAGACTAGCGGGAGGCCCGAGAGCTCCTACAATGAGCAGTTCCTC.

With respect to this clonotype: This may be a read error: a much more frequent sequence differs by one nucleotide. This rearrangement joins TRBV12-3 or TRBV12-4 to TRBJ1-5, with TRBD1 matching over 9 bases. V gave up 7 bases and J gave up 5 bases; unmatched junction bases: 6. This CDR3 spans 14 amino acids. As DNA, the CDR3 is TGTGCCAGCATCAGACAGGGGGTTCATCAGCCCCAGCATTTT. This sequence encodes CASIRQGVHQPQHF.

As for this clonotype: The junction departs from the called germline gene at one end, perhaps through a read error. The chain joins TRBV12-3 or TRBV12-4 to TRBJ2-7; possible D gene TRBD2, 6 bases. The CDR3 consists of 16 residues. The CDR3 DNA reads TGTACCAGCAGTCAACACCTTCGGATAGGAGGGGACGAGCAGTACTTC. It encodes CTSSQHLRIGGDEQYF.

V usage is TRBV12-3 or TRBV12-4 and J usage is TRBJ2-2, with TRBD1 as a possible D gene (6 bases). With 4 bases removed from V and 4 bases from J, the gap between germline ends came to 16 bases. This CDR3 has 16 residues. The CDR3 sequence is CASSYSKGVRTGELFF. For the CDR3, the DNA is TGTGCCAGCAGTTATAGTAAGGGGGTCCGCACCGGGGAGCTGTTTTTT.

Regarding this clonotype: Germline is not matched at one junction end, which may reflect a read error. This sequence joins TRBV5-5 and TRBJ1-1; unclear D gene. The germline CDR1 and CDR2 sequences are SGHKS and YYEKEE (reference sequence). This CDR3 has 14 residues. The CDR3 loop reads CASSFPRRNTEAVF. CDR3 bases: TGTGCCAGCAGCTTTCCGAGAAGGAACACTGAAGCTGTCTTT.

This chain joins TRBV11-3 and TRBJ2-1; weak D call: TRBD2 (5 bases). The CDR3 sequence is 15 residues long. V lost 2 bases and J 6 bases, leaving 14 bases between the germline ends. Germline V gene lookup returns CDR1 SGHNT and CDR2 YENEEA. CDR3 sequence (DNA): TGTGCCAGCAGCTTACTAGCTGGAGGTTTCAATGAGCAGTTCTTC. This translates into CASSLLAGGFNEQFF.

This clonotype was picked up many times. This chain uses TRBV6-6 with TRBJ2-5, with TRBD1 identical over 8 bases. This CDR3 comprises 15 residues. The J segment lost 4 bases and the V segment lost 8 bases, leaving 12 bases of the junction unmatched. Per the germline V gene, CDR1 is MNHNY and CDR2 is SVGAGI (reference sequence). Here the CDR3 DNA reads TGTGCCAGCTCCCACTACGGGACAGGACGAGAGACCCAGTACTTC. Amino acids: CASSHYGTGRETQYF.

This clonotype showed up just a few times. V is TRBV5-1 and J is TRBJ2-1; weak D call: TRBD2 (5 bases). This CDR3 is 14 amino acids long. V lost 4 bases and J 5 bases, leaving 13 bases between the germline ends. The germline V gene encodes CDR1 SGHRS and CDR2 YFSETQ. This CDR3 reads CASSVSGFNNEQFF. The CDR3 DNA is TGCGCCAGCAGCGTTTCGGGGTTCAACAATGAGCAGTTCTTC. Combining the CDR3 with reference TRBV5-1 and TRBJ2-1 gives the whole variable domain KAGVTQTPRYLIKTRGQQVTLSCSPISGHRSVSWYQQTPGQGLQFLFEYFSETQRNKGNFPGRFSGRQFSNSRSEMNVSTLELGDSALYLCASSVSGFNNEQFFGPGTRLTVL.

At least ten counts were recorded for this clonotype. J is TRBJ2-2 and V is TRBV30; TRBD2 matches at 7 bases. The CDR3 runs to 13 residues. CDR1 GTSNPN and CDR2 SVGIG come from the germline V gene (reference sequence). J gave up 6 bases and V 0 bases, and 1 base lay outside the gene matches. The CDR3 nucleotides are TGTGCCTGGAGTGTGGGGGGGTCCGGGGAGCTGTTTTTT. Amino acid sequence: CAWSVGGSGELFF.

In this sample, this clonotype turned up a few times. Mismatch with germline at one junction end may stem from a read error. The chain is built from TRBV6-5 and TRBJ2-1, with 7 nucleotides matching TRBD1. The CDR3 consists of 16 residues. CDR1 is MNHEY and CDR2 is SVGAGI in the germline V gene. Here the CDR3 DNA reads TGTGCTAGCAGTTACCAAAAGACAGGGACCTACAAAGAGCAGTTCTTC. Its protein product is CASSYQKTGTYKEQFF.

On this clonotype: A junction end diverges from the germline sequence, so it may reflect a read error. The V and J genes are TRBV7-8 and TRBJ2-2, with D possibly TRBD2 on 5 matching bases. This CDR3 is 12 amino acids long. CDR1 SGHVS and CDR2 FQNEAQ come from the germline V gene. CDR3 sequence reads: CVSSSELGELSF. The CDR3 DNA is TGTGTCAGCAGCAGCGAACTCGGGGAGCTGTCTTTT.

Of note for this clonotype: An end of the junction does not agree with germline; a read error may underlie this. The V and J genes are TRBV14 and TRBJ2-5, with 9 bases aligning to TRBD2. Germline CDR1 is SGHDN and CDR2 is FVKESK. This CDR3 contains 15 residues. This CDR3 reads CASNQGSGGRETQYF. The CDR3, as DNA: TGTGCCAGCAACCAAGGTAGCGGGGGCCGAGAGACCCAGTACTTC.

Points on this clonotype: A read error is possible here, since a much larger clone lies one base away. The CDR3 is CASSDRVYGHTF. The DNA for the CDR3 is TGTGCCAGCAGTGACAGGGTCTATGGCCACACCTTC. The rearrangement joins TRBV6-1 to TRBJ1-2; tentatively, D is TRBD1 (5 bases). Germline values: CDR1 MNHNS, CDR2 SASEGT. CDR3 size: 12 residues.

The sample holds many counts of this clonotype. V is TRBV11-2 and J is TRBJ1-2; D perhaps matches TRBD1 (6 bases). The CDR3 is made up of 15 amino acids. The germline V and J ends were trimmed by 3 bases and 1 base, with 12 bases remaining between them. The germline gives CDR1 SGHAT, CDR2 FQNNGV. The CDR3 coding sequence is TGTGCCAGCAGCTTTAGCGGACAGCGTAACTATGGCTACACCTTC. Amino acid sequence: CASSFSGQRNYGYTF.

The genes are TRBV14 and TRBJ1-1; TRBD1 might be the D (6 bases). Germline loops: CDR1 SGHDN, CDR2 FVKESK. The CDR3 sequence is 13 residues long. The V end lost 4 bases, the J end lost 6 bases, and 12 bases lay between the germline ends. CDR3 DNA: TGTGCCAGCAGCCTTGGGGGCGGCGCTGAAGCTTTCTTT. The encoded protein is CASSLGGGAEAFF.

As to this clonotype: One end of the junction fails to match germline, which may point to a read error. The CDR3 reads CDSSLAGGRNEQFF. For the CDR3, the DNA is TGTGACAGCAGCCTAGCGGGAGGTAGGAATGAGCAGTTCTTC. This rearrangement joins TRBV11-1 to TRBJ2-1, with 11 bases aligning to TRBD2. Per germline, CDR1 SGHAT and CDR2 FQDESV (reference sequence). The CDR3 is 14 residues long.

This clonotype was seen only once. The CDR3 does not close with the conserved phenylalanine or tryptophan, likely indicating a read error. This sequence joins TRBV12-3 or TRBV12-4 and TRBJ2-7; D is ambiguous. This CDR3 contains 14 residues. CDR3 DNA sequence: TGTGCCATCACCAGCGACGCCGGCTCCAACGAGCAGTACTTA. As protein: CAITSDAGSNEQYL.

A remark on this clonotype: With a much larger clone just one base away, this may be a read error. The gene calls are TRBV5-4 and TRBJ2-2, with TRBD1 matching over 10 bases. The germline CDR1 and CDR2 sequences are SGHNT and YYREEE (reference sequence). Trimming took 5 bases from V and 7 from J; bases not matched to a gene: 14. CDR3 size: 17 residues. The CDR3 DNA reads TGTGCCAGCAGTTCCACCGGGACAGGGGACCCGGGCGGGGAGCTGTTTTTT. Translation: CASSSTGTGDPGGELFF.

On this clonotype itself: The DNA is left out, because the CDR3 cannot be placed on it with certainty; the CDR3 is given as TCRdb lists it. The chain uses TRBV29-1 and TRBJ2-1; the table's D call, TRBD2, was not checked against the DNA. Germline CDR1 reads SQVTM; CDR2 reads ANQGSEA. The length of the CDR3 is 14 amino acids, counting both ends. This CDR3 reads CNVGGGSSYNELFF.

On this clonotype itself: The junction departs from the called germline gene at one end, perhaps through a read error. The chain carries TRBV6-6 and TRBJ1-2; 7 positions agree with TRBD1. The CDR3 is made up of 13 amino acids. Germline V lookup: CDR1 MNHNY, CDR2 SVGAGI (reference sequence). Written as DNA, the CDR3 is TGTGCCATCAGTTACGGGAACAGGGGCGGCTACACATTC. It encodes CAISYGNRGGYTF.

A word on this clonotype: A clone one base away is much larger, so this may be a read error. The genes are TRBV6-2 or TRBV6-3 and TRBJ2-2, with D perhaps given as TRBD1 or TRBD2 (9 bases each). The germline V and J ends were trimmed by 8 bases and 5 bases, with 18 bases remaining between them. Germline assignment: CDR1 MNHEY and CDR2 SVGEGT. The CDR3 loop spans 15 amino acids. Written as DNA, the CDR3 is TGTGCCAGCTGGGCTAGCGGGACAGGGACCGGGGAGCTGTTTTTT. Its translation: CASWASGTGTGELFF.